The 22 T cell receptor beta chains reported below all come from one sample, sequenced in a study of CD8 T cells in Susac syndrome (dated by TCRdb to about 2019). Library creation used the immunoSEQ multiplex PCR assay. RNA was extracted using the RNeasy kit, and roughly 0.45 to 1 microgram was reverse transcribed with random hexamers. TCRdb handled the public reads itself, with Q25 trimming in fastp and clone calling in MiXCR, and kept productive beta chains. One record per CDR3 amino acid sequence lists the most common genes and DNA. This sample holds 100,000 or so distinct CDR3 sequences; around 90% were observed only once. The biggest ten clones account for around 0.14% of the sample. The specimen sequenced was CD4+ T cells from PBMCs. The receptors here all came from a human donor in good health.

The V and J genes are TRBV5-5 and TRBJ1-1, with D hard to call. From germline, CDR1 is SGHKS and CDR2 YYEKEE (reference sequence). The CDR3 runs to 11 residues. V shed 2 bases and J shed 7 bases, with 6 bases lying between them. CDR3 in DNA: TGTGCCAGCAGCTTTGGGCGTGAAGCTTTCTTT. It codes for CASSFGREAFF. The complete variable domain, with remaining parts taken from reference TRBV5-5 and TRBJ1-1, reads DAGVTQSPTHLIKTRGQQVTLRCSPISGHKSVSWYQQVLGQGPQFIFQYYEKEERGRGNFPDRFSARQFPNYSSELNVNALLLGDSALYLCASSFGREAFFGQGTRLTVV.

In nucleotides, the CDR3 is TGTGCCAGCTCACCACAACAGACCTACGAGCAGTACTTC. Its protein is CASSPQQTYEQYF. The gene calls are TRBV18 and TRBJ2-7; the D is unclear. The length of the CDR3 is 13 residues. Trimming stripped 1 base from V and 2 bases from J, with 6 bases between. Germline assignment: CDR1 KGHSH and CDR2 LQKENI.

This rearrangement joins TRBV29-1 to TRBJ2-3, with 10 bases aligning to TRBD2. The CDR3 covers 14 residues. The germline CDR1 and CDR2 sequences are SQVTM and ANQGSEA. With 4 bases clipped from V and 4 bases from J, the junction kept 5 bases outside the gene matches. The CDR3 nucleotides read TGCAGCGTTGCTAAGCGGGAGGGCGCAGATACGCAGTATTTT. This codes for CSVAKREGADTQYF.

CDR3 coding DNA: TGTGCCAGCAGGGGGGTAGTGTACGAGCAGTACTTC. Residues: CASRGVVYEQYF. The V call is TRBV6-2 or TRBV6-3, the J call TRBJ2-7; D may be TRBD1 or TRBD2 (5 bases each). Germline CDR1 is MNHEY and CDR2 is SVGEGT. Trimming left V 6 bases short and J 4 bases short, with 10 bases between. This CDR3 has 12 residues.

V usage is TRBV4-3 and J usage is TRBJ1-4; 12 positions agree with TRBD1. CDR1 LGHNA and CDR2 YSLEER come from the germline V gene. The CDR3 sequence is 16 residues long. Trimming cost V 4 bases and J 7 bases; bases outside gene matches: 7. CDR3 sequence reads: CASSRERGQGAEKLFF. In DNA, the CDR3 is TGCGCCAGCAGCCGCGAGCGGGGACAGGGGGCTGAAAAACTGTTTTTT.

V gene TRBV14 combines with J gene TRBJ2-3; TRBD1 might be the D (6 bases). Germline CDR1 reads SGHDN; CDR2 reads FVKESK. V was trimmed by 0 bases and J by 4 bases, leaving 14 bases between them. The CDR3 length is 16 residues. The CDR3 DNA reads TGTGCCAGCAGCCAAGATGGCCAGGGACAAGCAGATACGCAGTATTTT. Encoded protein: CASSQDGQGQADTQYF.

The V call is TRBV29-1, the J call TRBJ2-1; 9 nucleotides agree with TRBD2. Trimming took 6 bases from V and 3 from J; bases not matched to a gene: 6. Germline-derived CDR1 and CDR2 are SQVTM and ANQGSEA. There are 14 residues in the CDR3. The CDR3 spells CSVWTSDGYNEQFF. The DNA of the CDR3 is TGCAGCGTGTGGACTAGCGACGGCTACAATGAGCAGTTCTTC.

The CDR3 sequence is CASSYRLTETQYF. For the CDR3, the DNA is TGTGCCAGCAGCTACCGGCTGACTGAGACCCAGTACTTC. The chain employs TRBV7-2 and TRBJ2-5; the D is unclear. Germline-derived CDR1 and CDR2 are SGHTA and FQGNSA. CDR3 length: 13 residues. Trimming took off 4 bases at V and 5 bases at J, with 11 bases between the two ends.

The chain couples TRBV3-1 to TRBJ1-2, with 7 bases that match TRBD1. CDR1 is LGHDT, CDR2 YNNKEL, per germline (reference sequence). This CDR3 has 13 residues. The V and J ends lost 4 bases and 5 bases, in that order; junction bases with no gene match: 4. Here the CDR3 reads CASSLDREYGYTF. The CDR3 DNA reads TGTGCCAGCAGCCTTGACAGGGAGTATGGCTACACCTTC.

This clonotype was picked up one time. This rearrangement joins TRBV5-1 to TRBJ2-1, with 11 bases lining up with TRBD2. This CDR3 is 18 amino acids long. With V trimmed by 5 bases and J by 0 bases, 10 bases remained unmatched. Germline CDR1 is SGHRS and CDR2 is YFSETQ. In nucleotides, the CDR3 is TGCGCCAGCAGAAGGGGGGGACTAGCGGAATTCTCCTACAATGAGCAGTTCTTC. Translation gives CASRRGGLAEFSYNEQFF. The complete variable domain, with remaining parts taken from reference TRBV5-1 and TRBJ2-1, reads KAGVTQTPRYLIKTRGQQVTLSCSPISGHRSVSWYQQTPGQGLQFLFEYFSETQRNKGNFPGRFSGRQFSNSRSEMNVSTLELGDSALYLCASRRGGLAEFSYNEQFFGPGTRLTVL.

V is TRBV5-1 and J is TRBJ2-7; D not resolved. Trimming shortened V by 0 bases and J by 0 bases, and 10 bases separated the two germline ends. The CDR3 has 15 residues. Germline V gene lookup returns CDR1 SGHRS and CDR2 YFSETQ. CDR3 sequence (DNA): TGCGCCAGCAGCTTGGCCGACGGTTTCTCCTACGAGCAGTACTTC. It yields the protein CASSLADGFSYEQYF.

This rearrangement joins TRBV20-1 to TRBJ2-3; no firm D call. This CDR3 comprises 13 residues. The ends were cut back, 7 bases at V and 3 bases at J, with 14 bases in the middle. Germline loops: CDR1 DFQATT, CDR2 SNEGSKA (reference sequence). CDR3 in amino acids: CSGFDQATDTQYF. As DNA, the CDR3 is TGCAGTGGCTTCGACCAGGCGACAGATACGCAGTATTTT.

The rearrangement links TRBV10-3 to TRBJ1-5; no definite D call. Germline CDR1 and CDR2: ENHRY and SYGVKD. This CDR3 is built from 15 residues. V was cut by 0 bases and J by 0 bases, with 6 bases left in between. The CDR3 here is CAISESGVSNQPQHF. The CDR3 nucleotides are TGTGCCATCAGTGAGTCCGGCGTTAGCAATCAGCCCCAGCATTTT.

This chain links TRBV9 with TRBJ2-1; 11 nucleotides agree with TRBD1. Germline-derived CDR1 and CDR2 are SGDLS and YYNGEE. V was pared by 0 bases and J by 7 bases, with 3 bases of the junction left unmatched. The CDR3 has 15 amino acids. In DNA, the CDR3 is TGTGCCAGCAGCGTAGGCGGGACAGGGGGAAATGAGCAGTTCTTC. This translates into CASSVGGTGGNEQFF.

The CDR3: CASSQCNGGENQPQHF. The CDR3 region has the DNA TGCGCCAGCAGTCAATGCAACGGAGGGGAAAATCAGCCCCAGCATTTT. This chain links TRBV23-1 with TRBJ1-5; perhaps TRBD1 as D (5 bases). TRBV23-1 is an ORF; its function is uncertain. The CDR3 contains 16 residues. V shed 1 base and J shed 4 bases, with 14 bases lying between them.

The chain couples TRBV29-1 to TRBJ2-1; the match to TRBD2 covers 7 bases. Germline CDR1 SQVTM, CDR2 ANQGSEA. J gave up 0 bases and V 8 bases, and 10 bases lay outside the gene matches. This CDR3 contains 15 residues. The CDR3 nucleotides are TGCAGCTACGGATCGGGGGGAAGCTCCTACAATGAGCAGTTCTTC. It specifies CSYGSGGSSYNEQFF.

The chain links TRBV2 to TRBJ1-2; perhaps TRBD1 as D (5 bases). Germline CDR1 is SNHLY and CDR2 is FYNNEI. The CDR3 runs to 15 residues. Trimming left V 2 bases short and J 0 bases short, with 10 bases between. In DNA form, the CDR3 reads TGTGCCAGCAGTGAACTGGGACGGTCTAACTATGGCTACACCTTC. Translation: CASSELGRSNYGYTF.

The CDR3 here is CSVEERRPPGANVLTF. CDR3 coding DNA: TGCAGCGTTGAAGAACGACGGCCTCCGGGGGCCAACGTCCTGACTTTC. The chain has TRBV29-1 and TRBJ2-6; D not certain. Trimming stripped 0 bases from V and 4 bases from J, with 13 bases between. CDR3 length: 16 residues. CDR1 and CDR2 from the germline V gene are SQVTM and ANQGSEA.

The chain joins TRBV14 to TRBJ1-4; no clear D gene. The CDR3 covers 15 residues. From germline, CDR1 is SGHDN and CDR2 FVKESK. V was trimmed by 4 bases and J by 8 bases, leaving 17 bases between them. CDR3 sequence: CASSLLPTTAEKLFF. In DNA form, the CDR3 reads TGTGCCAGCAGCCTTCTACCAACGACTGCGGAAAAACTGTTTTTT. Together with reference TRBV14 and TRBJ1-4, the CDR3 gives the full variable domain: EAGVTQFPSHSVIEKGQTVTLRCDPISGHDNLYWYRRVMGKEIKFLLHFVKESKQDESGMPNNRFLAERTGGTYSTLKVQPAELEDSGVYFCASSLLPTTAEKLFFGSGTQLSVL.

The chain couples TRBV6-2 or TRBV6-3 to TRBJ1-1; tentative D call: TRBD1 (6 bases). Germline V gene sequence: CDR1 MNHEY, CDR2 SVGEGT. The CDR3 consists of 14 residues. Between the trimmed V and J ends, which lost 2 bases and 6 bases, there was a span of 13 bases. For the CDR3, the DNA is TGTGCCAGCAGTTACCAGGGACATATGGCTGAAGCTTTCTTT. This encodes CASSYQGHMAEAFF.

The chain combines TRBV16 with TRBJ2-3; TRBD2 matches 8 bases. V shed 4 bases and J 6 bases; nucleotides not matched to a gene: 3. The length of the CDR3 is 13 residues. Germline V gene sequence: CDR1 KGHSY, CDR2 FQNENV. As DNA, the CDR3 is TGTGCCAGCAGCCTTAGCGGGGTGGATACGCAGTATTTT. Protein product: CASSLSGVDTQYF. Full variable domain (missing parts from reference TRBV16 and TRBJ2-3): GEEVAQTPKHLVRGEGQKAKLYCAPIKGHSYVFWYQQVLKNEFKFLISFQNENVFDETGMPKERFSAKCLPNSPCSLEIQATKLEDSAVYFCASSLSGVDTQYFGPGTRLTVL.

The rearrangement links TRBV7-9 to TRBJ2-1; D gene unclear. The CDR3 covers 16 residues. Germline V gene sequence: CDR1 SEHNR, CDR2 FQNEAQ (reference sequence). Deletions cut 2 bases from V and 4 bases from J, with 15 bases between. The CDR3 spells CASSLSRAPTYNEQFF. The DNA of the CDR3 is TGTGCCAGCAGCTTATCTAGGGCCCCTACTTACAATGAGCAGTTCTTC.